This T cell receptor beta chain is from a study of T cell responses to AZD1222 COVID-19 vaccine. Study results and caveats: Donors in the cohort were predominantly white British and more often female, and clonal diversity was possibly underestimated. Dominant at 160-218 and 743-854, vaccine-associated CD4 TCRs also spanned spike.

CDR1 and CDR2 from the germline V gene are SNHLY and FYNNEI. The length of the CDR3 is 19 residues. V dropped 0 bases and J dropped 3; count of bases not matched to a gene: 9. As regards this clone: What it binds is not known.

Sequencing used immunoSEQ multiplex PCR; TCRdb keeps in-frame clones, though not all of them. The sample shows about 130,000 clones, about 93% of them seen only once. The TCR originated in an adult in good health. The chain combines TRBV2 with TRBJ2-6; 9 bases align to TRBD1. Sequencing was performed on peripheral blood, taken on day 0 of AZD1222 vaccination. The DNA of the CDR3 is TGTGCCAGCAGTGAAGCGCGACAGGGGGTCTCATTTGGGGCCAACGTCCTGACTTTC. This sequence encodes CASSEARQGVSFGANVLTF.